This T cell receptor beta chain comes out of a study of identical twins. Carrying unique molecular identifiers, the cDNA also gained a universal primer site through template switching. MiXCR, run by TCRdb on the 5' RACE reads, gives a single entry per CDR3 protein. The sample lists under 350,000 distinct CDR3 sequences, roughly 10% occurring once. This clonotype was seen a handful of times. V shed 3 bases, J shed 2 bases, and the junction held 8 bases outside the gene matches. This CDR3 has 16 residues. Germline CDR1 reads SEHNR; CDR2 reads FQNEAQ (reference sequence). The same sample was also studied in work on yellow fever vaccine responses in identical twins.

Material for sequencing was CD8+ T cells sorted from blood. This clonotype originated in a woman aged 18-30 years in good health. The chain uses TRBV7-9 and TRBJ2-3; 7 bases match TRBD1. The CDR3 loop is CASSFRDSQNTDTQYF. The CDR3 nucleotides are TGTGCCAGCAGCTTCCGGGACAGCCAAAACACAGATACGCAGTATTTT.